These 9 T cell receptor beta chains originate from one sample sequenced in a study of control samples from healthy donors and cancer patients. Produced via immunoSEQ multiplex PCR; TCRdb's table is partial and in-frame only. The data contain about 80,000 clones, roughly 91% of them seen just once; the ten biggest clones take up around 5.1%. Input material: blood. The receptor set was obtained from a man between 50 and 59 years old in good health.

The chain carries TRBV14 and TRBJ2-1; a possible D gene is TRBD2 (7 bases). Looked up from germline, CDR1 is SGHDN and CDR2 is FVKESK. This CDR3 has 15 residues. V was clipped by 8 bases and J by 5 bases, with 19 bases between them. DNA of the CDR3: TGTGCCAGCCGTCCGGGCGGGGGCCAAGACAATGAGCAGTTCTTC. Translation gives CASRPGGGQDNEQFF.

The chain uses TRBV5-1 and TRBJ1-2; D not resolved. From germline, CDR1 is SGHRS and CDR2 YFSETQ. V lost 0 bases, J lost 3 bases, and 9 bases lay in between. The CDR3 loop spans 14 amino acids. The CDR3 region is CASSLVPGDYGYTF. The CDR3 region has the DNA TGCGCCAGCAGCTTGGTCCCAGGCGACTATGGCTACACCTTC.

This chain links TRBV7-2 with TRBJ1-1; D possibly corresponds to TRBD1 (5 bases). The germline gives CDR1 SGHTA, CDR2 FQGNSA. V dropped 1 base and J dropped 4 bases, with 10 bases sitting between them. The CDR3 extends over 14 amino acids. The CDR3 region is CASSLVGARTEAFF. CDR3 nucleotide sequence: TGTGCCAGCAGCTTAGTCGGGGCGCGCACTGAAGCTTTCTTT.

The gene calls are TRBV30 and TRBJ2-6, with TRBD1 identical over 8 bases. Losses at the gene ends were 0 bases for V and 4 bases for J; bases not matched to a gene: 8. The germline V gene encodes CDR1 GTSNPN and CDR2 SVGIG (reference sequence). The CDR3 loop spans 17 amino acids. Here the CDR3 reads CAWSVVRGPGGANVLTF. In nucleotides, the CDR3 is TGTGCCTGGAGTGTAGTCAGGGGGCCGGGCGGGGCCAACGTCCTGACTTTC.

The chain recombines TRBV5-1 with TRBJ1-2; the D is unclear. Trimming removed 0 bases from V and 5 bases from J, with 5 bases in between. Germline CDR1 is SGHRS and CDR2 is YFSETQ. The CDR3 contains 12 residues. The CDR3 loop is CASSLDQYGYTF. The CDR3 bases are TGCGCCAGCAGCTTGGATCAGTATGGCTACACCTTC.

The chain combines TRBV18 with TRBJ1-1, with TRBD1 as a possible D gene (6 bases). Germline CDR1 reads KGHSH; CDR2 reads LQKENI. V lost 3 bases to trimming and J lost 5 bases, with 19 bases between them. The CDR3 totals 16 residues. CDR3 nucleotide sequence: TGTGCCAGCTCACCCACCCGGGGCAGGGGAAAAACTGAAGCTTTCTTT. Its protein product is CASSPTRGRGKTEAFF.

The chain has TRBV7-2 and TRBJ2-2; a weak D match, TRBD1 (5 bases). The ends were cut back, 5 bases at V and 4 bases at J, with 14 bases in the middle. Germline CDR1 SGHTA, CDR2 FQGNSA. The CDR3 totals 15 residues. CDR3 in DNA: TGTGCCAGCAGCGACCCAGGGCAGTCCACCGGGGAGCTGTTTTTT. Amino acid sequence: CASSDPGQSTGELFF.

This chain joins TRBV23-1 and TRBJ2-7, with 8 bases fitting TRBD1. TRBV23-1 is sorted into the ORF group, with uncertain function. The CDR3 spans 15 residues. Losses at the gene ends were 5 bases for V and 5 bases for J; bases not matched to a gene: 11. The CDR3 DNA reads as TGCGCCAGCAGTTCGGGACAGGTCACCATCCACGAGCAGTACTTC. It is translated as CASSSGQVTIHEQYF.

This rearrangement joins TRBV7-7 to TRBJ2-5, with D maybe TRBD1 (5 bases). Germline V gives CDR1 SSHAT, CDR2 FNYEAQ (reference sequence). The germline V and J ends were trimmed by 1 base and 1 base, with 10 bases remaining between them. CDR3 length: 15 residues. CDR3 amino acids: CASSLDGQGQETQYF. The CDR3, as DNA: TGTGCCAGCAGCTTAGATGGGCAGGGCCAAGAGACCCAGTACTTC.